The text below deals with one T cell receptor beta chain. Its antigen has not been determined. Base qualities were left out, and no much larger clone turns up one base away. These data belong to a study of identical twins (dated by TCRdb to the mid-2010s). Regarding the complete study: To test whether fetal clonotypes persist, this study deep-sequenced TCR alpha and beta repertoires from monozygotic twins, from unrelated adults of various ages, and from cord blood. To rule out contamination, replicate twin experiments were performed at different times with different library preparation protocols.

What the work shows at the level of the full study, not this receptor alone: Abundant cord blood beta clonotypes had fewer insertions, young adult naive repertoires showed a similar but weaker trend, and memory repertoires showed no such trend. In monozygotic twins, out-of-frame TCR alpha sharing was systematically underestimated by recombination models, although the models agreed with sharing between unrelated individuals. Because the same donors could not be followed over many years, the conclusions depended on cross-sectional statistical analysis. Zero-insertion analyses could be partly confounded by invariant T cells such as MAIT and iNKT, though diverse VJ usage argued against such confounding for most clonotypes. Compared with coincidental sharing between unrelated individuals, out-of-frame TCR alpha sequences shared between twins showed an excess of sequences with low generation probability. The excess sharing between twins in beta out-of-frame sequences was weaker because fewer shared sequences reduced the signal-to-noise ratio.

Only healthy Caucasian donors were included. The twin cohort comprised three pairs of female monozygotic twins, all aged about 18 to 29 years. Peripheral blood mononuclear cells were used as the source from which RNA for TCR libraries was isolated. Preparation of the library involved 5' RACE. TCRdb shows the sequencer as Illumina HiSeq 2000. Template switching added a universal primer binding site, and the final cDNA carried a unique molecular identifier that allowed TCR cDNA molecules to be counted accurately. First-strand cDNA for TCR alpha and beta chains was synthesized from specific primers in the conserved constant-segment region. To control for contamination, each cDNA library was double barcoded with a SMART-Mk sample barcode plus Illumina barcodes. TruSeq adapter sequences along with Illumina sample barcodes were introduced in two successive PCR steps. Sequencing of the TCR alpha and beta cDNA libraries was done on the Illumina HiSeq platform using custom primers. In the authors' own workflow: MiGEC processed the raw reads to extract unique molecular identifiers, while MiXCR was used to determine the CDR3 positions. For each individual, recombination models were inferred using an EM algorithm with the repgenHMM and IGoR tools. Shared clonotype analysis was performed with the tcR package in R, normalizing sharing by the product of cloneset sizes. Out-of-frame nonproductive sequences were analyzed to study raw recombination free of thymic and clonal selection effects. TCRdb reprocessing: public reads trimmed at Q25 with fastp, clones called with MiXCR, in-frame beta chains kept. Rows are unified per CDR3 protein, each entry keeping the most common DNA and genes. V and J calls and clone size were set by TCRdb, not the authors. This sample lists around 690,000 distinct CDR3 sequences; 20% to 25% were detected once. Of the sample, 4% to 5.5% is held by the ten largest clones.

These same records also appear under a second study, on T cells expressing NK-cell markers. The second paper further reports: TCR beta-chain repertoires were profiled in sorted CD3+CD56+NKG2C+, CD3+CD56+NKG2C- and CD3+CD56-NKG2C+ T-cell subsets from about 8 donors. Among the eight sequenced donors, seven were HCMV-seropositive and one was HCMV-seronegative. To restrict sorting to alphabetaTCR-expressing T cells, an anti-gammadeltaTCR antibody was added in several experiments. For six donors, the dominant CD3+CD56+NKG2C+ clonotypes were among the top 10 CD8+ clonotypes and accounted for about 1.0-7.5% of CD8+ T cells. Those dominant clonotypes were again the most abundant among CD3+CD56-NKG2C+ cells in a few donors, at about 28.3-65%. It remained unclear whether the expanded NKG2C-expressing T cell clones were specific for HCMV antigens. The study sequenced eight donors, all healthy volunteers chosen at random: three men and five women. HCMV serostatus was determined by detecting HCMV-specific IgG in serum with a commercial ELISA kit. For several donors, bulk peripheral blood T-cell repertoires were also sequenced from unsorted PBMC. MIGEC was used to demultiplex reads and group reads by UMI, and MiTCR was used to assemble and quantify clonotypes. Only TCR cDNA sequences supported by at least two reads were kept to exclude erroneous sequences. The tcR package was used for downstream repertoire analysis, and clonotypes were matched between fractions using CDR3 nucleotide sequence together with V segment. VDJmatch was used to annotate antigen specificity against VDJdb, with one amino acid substitution allowed in CDR3.

The sample consisted of PBMCs. The source is a woman aged 18-29 years in good health.

CDR3 sequence: CASRARHTDTQYF. The sequenced DNA is TGTGCCAGCAGAGCCCGACACACAGATACGCAGTATTTT. The rearrangement combines TRBV12-3 or TRBV12-4 with TRBJ2-3, with no D gene named confidently. The CDR3 starts with the cysteine, ends with the phenylalanine, and has 13 residues. Only the CDR3 part of the read is kept: 39 bases, read in frame from the first base. The germline ends are 9 bases apart after V is trimmed by 6 bases and J by 2 bases.